Listed here are 16 T cell receptor beta chains from one sample, sequenced in a study of CD8+ T cells in alopecia areata. Investigators isolated RNA and reverse transcribed it into cDNA to act as the sequencing template. The method was immunoSEQ multiplex PCR; TCRdb's version includes in-frame clones alone and lacks a portion of them. This table has roughly 150,000 clones, about 89% appearing once. This specimen consisted of CD8+ T cells sorted from blood, obtained at week 0. The origin of the receptors is a human donor with alopecia areata.

Comments on this clone: A junction boundary mismatches the germline segment, possibly from a read error. The genes are TRBV4-1 and TRBJ2-3; perhaps TRBD1 as D (5 bases). Germline V lookup: CDR1 MGHRA, CDR2 YSYEKL. This CDR3 is 14 amino acids long. CDR3 region: CASSQDAGPDMQYF. CDR3 in DNA: TGCGCCAGCAGCCAAGACGCAGGGCCAGATATGCAGTATTTT.

J is TRBJ1-4 and V is TRBV27; no definite D call. From germline, CDR1 is MNHEY and CDR2 SMNVEV (reference sequence). The CDR3 is 15 amino acids. The V end was cut by 4 bases, the J end by 0 bases, with 9 bases between. This chain's CDR3 is CASSSDGPTNEKLFF. As DNA, the CDR3 is TGTGCCAGCAGTTCGGACGGACCAACTAATGAAAAACTGTTTTTT.

The V and J genes are TRBV5-1 and TRBJ2-7; weak D call: TRBD1 (6 bases). CDR3 length equals 13 residues. CDR1 is SGHRS, CDR2 YFSETQ, per germline. The V end lost 0 bases, the J end lost 9 bases, and 13 bases lay between the germline ends. The CDR3 region has the DNA TGCGCCAGCAGCTTGGGGCAGGGGTCGGGGCAGTACTTC. This encodes CASSLGQGSGQYF.

Only one count was recorded for this clone. This rearrangement joins TRBV29-1 to TRBJ2-7; TRBD1 is a possible D gene (6 bases). The length of the CDR3 is 13 residues. The germline V and J ends were trimmed by 5 bases and 4 bases, with 15 bases remaining between them. CDR1 is SQVTM and CDR2 is ANQGSEA in the germline V gene. In DNA form, the CDR3 reads TGCAGCGTTCGCCCCCCTCAGGGGTACGAGCAGTACTTC. Translating gives CSVRPPQGYEQYF.

About this clone itself: Since a much larger clone is just one base distant, this may be a read error. The chain combines TRBV4-2 with TRBJ2-1; D remains ambiguous. Per the germline V gene, CDR1 is LGHNA and CDR2 is YNFKEQ. This CDR3 is 15 amino acids long. The V and J ends lost 6 bases and 0 bases respectively, with 12 bases between them. CDR3 residues: CASSRSQTSYNEQFF. CDR3 DNA sequence: TGTGCCAGCAGTCGTAGCCAGACCTCCTACAATGAGCAGTTCTTC.

J is TRBJ2-5 and V is TRBV23-1; TRBD2 is a possible D gene (6 bases). TRBV23-1 is reported as an ORF; its role is uncertain. The CDR3 is 18 amino acids. Trimming removed 2 bases from V and 4 bases from J, with 23 bases in between. The CDR3 here is CASSQLISGRLGGETQYF. Here the CDR3 DNA reads TGCGCCAGCAGTCAACTAATCAGCGGGCGGTTGGGGGGAGAGACCCAGTACTTC.

This sequence joins TRBV6-5 and TRBJ1-6; D unresolved. Trimming removed 2 bases at V and 0 bases at J, with 8 bases between. The germline gives CDR1 MNHEY, CDR2 SVGAGI. CDR3 length equals 16 residues. The CDR3 DNA reads as TGTGCCAGCAGTTACACCCTGAGCTCCTATAATTCACCCCTCCACTTT. Translated, it gives CASSYTLSSYNSPLHF.

The CDR3 sequence: CSVELTGDTQYF. The CDR3 region has the DNA TGCAGCGTTGAACTGACCGGGGATACGCAGTATTTT. The V and J genes are TRBV29-1 and TRBJ2-3; D gene unclear. Germline V gives CDR1 SQVTM, CDR2 ANQGSEA. The CDR3 totals 12 residues. Trimming left V 2 bases short and J 6 bases short, with 9 bases between.

The rearrangement joins TRBV6-4 to TRBJ2-7, with D possibly matching TRBD2 (5 bases). The CDR3 contains 17 residues. Germline V gene data show CDR1 as MRHNA and CDR2 as SNTAGT. Trimming removed 6 bases from V and 3 bases from J, with 24 bases in between. CDR3 sequence reads: CASSFEIGLGVFYEQYF. The CDR3 DNA is TGTGCCAGCAGCTTTGAAATTGGACTGGGTGTTTTCTACGAGCAGTACTTC.

This clone was seen only a few times. The chain is built from TRBV4-1 and TRBJ2-7; TRBD2 aligns across 11 bases. V shed 0 bases, J shed 6 bases, and the junction held 7 bases outside the gene matches. Germline-derived CDR1 and CDR2 are MGHRA and YSYEKL. This CDR3 spans 16 amino acids. The DNA of the CDR3 is TGCGCCAGCAGCCAAGAAACTAGCGGGAGAACGGGCGAGCAGTACTTC. Residues: CASSQETSGRTGEQYF.

The chain employs TRBV5-6 and TRBJ2-5; 7 bases map to TRBD1. Germline-derived CDR1 and CDR2 are SGHDT and YYEEEE. V was pared by 3 bases and J by 1 base, with 3 bases of the junction left unmatched. The CDR3 length is 14 residues. The CDR3 sequence is CASSSNRGQETQYF. Written as DNA, the CDR3 is TGTGCCAGCAGCTCAAACAGGGGCCAAGAGACCCAGTACTTC.

The chain uses TRBV6-6 and TRBJ2-7; the match to TRBD2 covers 13 bases. Germline V gene sequence: CDR1 MNHNY, CDR2 SVGAGI (reference sequence). The CDR3 contains 16 residues. The ends lost 5 bases at V and 3 bases at J; junction bases unmatched: 7. This CDR3 is CASSPLRTSGSYEQYF. DNA for the CDR3: TGTGCCAGCAGTCCCCTCCGGACTAGCGGGAGCTACGAGCAGTACTTC.

The chain combines TRBV5-1 with TRBJ2-7; 9 nucleotides match TRBD1. CDR3 length: 14 residues. CDR1 SGHRS and CDR2 YFSETQ come from the germline V gene. After removal of 4 bases from V and 5 bases from J, the junction contained 7 bases not matched to a gene. This chain's CDR3 is CASSRGTGYHEQYF. The CDR3 coding sequence is TGCGCCAGCAGCCGCGGGACAGGGTATCACGAGCAGTACTTC.

The chain recombines TRBV9 with TRBJ2-7; D gene uncertain. In germline, CDR1 is SGDLS, CDR2 YYNGEE. V was trimmed by 0 bases and J by 5 bases, leaving 9 bases between them. There are 13 residues in the CDR3. CDR3 in DNA: TGTGCCAGCAGCGTAGGGGGTTCCCACGAGCAGTACTTC. Translation gives CASSVGGSHEQYF.

This clone came up a few times. V gene TRBV7-9 combines with J gene TRBJ2-4; D remains ambiguous. The V and J ends lost 6 bases and 7 bases respectively, with 13 bases between them. The germline gives CDR1 SEHNR, CDR2 FQNEAQ (reference sequence). This CDR3 contains 13 residues. The CDR3 sequence: CASSQDGLNIQYF. In DNA form, the CDR3 reads TGTGCCAGCAGTCAGGACGGGCTGAACATTCAGTACTTC. The entire variable domain, with the rest obtained from reference TRBV7-9 and TRBJ2-4, is as follows: DTGVSQNPRHKITKRGQNVTFRCDPISEHNRLYWYRQTLGQGPEFLTYFQNEAQLEKSRLLSDRFSAERPKGSFSTLEIQRTEQGDSAMYLCASSQDGLNIQYFGAGTRLSVL.

This chain joins TRBV11-1 and TRBJ2-3; 9 bases match TRBD2. The ends lost 4 bases at V and 2 bases at J; junction bases unmatched: 10. The CDR3 is made up of 17 amino acids. The germline CDR1 and CDR2 sequences are SGHAT and FQDESV (reference sequence). Here the CDR3 reads CASSSRLAEIPTDTQYF. The CDR3 DNA is TGTGCCAGCAGCTCCCGACTAGCGGAGATTCCCACAGATACGCAGTATTTT.